A selection of T cell receptor beta chains follows, all from one sample in a study of T cells in Graves' hyperthyroidism and ophthalmopathy. A single record per CDR3 protein comes from TCRdb applying MiXCR to the multiplex PCR reads. The data show about 700,000 distinct CDR3 sequences, just under 45% seen once. Sequencing input: peripheral blood or thyroid tissue (not recorded which). These receptor sequences come from an adult man with Graves' disease, either hyperthyroidism or ophthalmopathy (not recorded which). Both conserved end residues are part of each CDR3. The order of the fields is clone size, V gene, J gene, D gene, CDR3 protein, CDR3 DNA. D genes are given only for firm matches. Clone size is given for some rows only: seen once, a few or many times, or a class if the clone is expanded.

>few|TRBV20-1|TRBJ2-7|NA
CSAIAHGSDDEQYF
TGCAGTGCTATAGCTCACGGGAGCGACGACGAGCAGTACTTC
>few|TRBV20-1|TRBJ2-5|TRBD1
CSAWGQGKETQYF
TGCAGTGCTTGGGGACAGGGCAAAGAGACCCAGTACTTC
>many|TRBV2|TRBJ1-1|NA
CASEVNTEAFF
TGTGCCAGCGAGGTGAACACTGAAGCTTTCTTT
>few|TRBV12-3/TRBV12-4|TRBJ1-6|NA
CASTGEAYNSPLHF
TGTGCCAGCACTGGTGAAGCCTATAATTCACCCCTCCACTTT
>NA|TRBV7-6|TRBJ2-5|TRBD2
CASSLSGSLKETQYF
TGTGCCAGCAGCCTTAGCGGGAGTTTAAAAGAGACCCAGTACTTC
>few|TRBV20-1|TRBJ1-2|NA
CSARRPVGYGYTF
TGCAGTGCTAGACGCCCCGTTGGCTATGGCTACACCTTC
>NA|TRBV20-1|TRBJ2-7|TRBD2
CSADGTSGGNSYEQYF
TGCAGTGCTGACGGGACTAGCGGGGGAAACTCCTACGAGCAGTACTTC
>many|TRBV29-1|TRBJ2-7|NA
CSVEEPISREQYF
TGCAGCGTTGAAGAACCGATCTCTCGCGAGCAGTACTTC
>few|TRBV5-1|TRBJ2-7|NA
CASSVDYYEQYF
TGCGCCAGCAGCGTGGATTACTACGAGCAGTACTTC
>NA|TRBV7-9|TRBJ2-3|NA
CASSLDYNADTQYF
TGTGCCAGCAGCTTGGACTATAATGCAGATACGCAGTATTTT